These 9 T cell receptor beta chains were all obtained from the same sample, sequenced in a study of CXCR3-negative and CXCR3-positive naive CD8 T cells. General study findings and limits: Naive cells positive for CXCR3 carried more hydrophobic TRB CDR3s than CXCR3-negative ones.

These receptors are not linked to any known antigen. Via 5' RACE with UMI labels, TRB cDNA libraries were prepared. TCRdb re-called the 5' RACE reads; every CDR3 protein appears as one record, without DNA. The table gives tens of thousands of distinct CDR3 sequences; the top ten clones make up around 4.8% of it. Source material: naive CXCR3+ CD8+ T cells from blood. The subset: CD45RO-CCR7+CD27+CD95- naive CD8+ T cells expressing CXCR3 (TNR3+). The receptors here all came from a human donor in good health. Some clones in this sample may be carry-over from other donors' samples.

The chain's CDR3 is CASSQGVGGQETQYF. The chain joins TRBV4-3 to TRBJ2-5. The CDR3 sequence is 15 residues long. Germline lookup yields CDR1 LGHNA and CDR2 YSLEER.

The chain has TRBV28 and TRBJ2-3; TCRdb's D call of TRBD2 is untestable without DNA. The V gene's germline CDR1 is MDHEN and CDR2 SYDVKM. This CDR3 comprises 19 residues. The CDR3 region is CASSFLPITQLAGDDTQYF.

The chain employs TRBV29-1 and TRBJ1-1. The germline V gene has CDR1 SQVTM and CDR2 ANQGSEA. The CDR3 covers 11 residues. Here the CDR3 reads CSVEGSTEAFF.

The V and J genes are TRBV5-1 and TRBJ2-3; TCRdb's D call, TRBD1, is unchecked because there is no DNA. This CDR3 comprises 14 residues. Per the germline V gene, CDR1 is SGHRS and CDR2 is YFSETQ. The CDR3 here is CASSLEAGTDTQYF.

The rearrangement links TRBV28 to TRBJ2-5; absent DNA, TCRdb's TRBD1 call cannot be checked. Germline V gene data show CDR1 as MDHEN and CDR2 as SYDVKM. There are 16 residues in the CDR3. Here the CDR3 reads CASSLYGTGPQETQYF.

The gene calls are TRBV6-5 and TRBJ1-1; TCRdb gives TRBD1 as the D gene, but with no DNA this cannot be confirmed. From germline, CDR1 is MNHEY and CDR2 SVGAGI. The CDR3 length is 13 residues. The CDR3 is CASSWGAGTEAFF.

The chain uses TRBV29-1 and TRBJ2-7. Germline CDR1 is SQVTM and CDR2 is ANQGSEA. There are 14 residues in the CDR3. The CDR3 is CSVESPRGSYEQYF.

J is TRBJ2-7 and V is TRBV2; TCRdb returns TRBD1, unconfirmable since there is no DNA. Per germline, CDR1 SNHLY and CDR2 FYNNEI. CDR3 length equals 15 residues. CDR3 region: CASSEGRDLSYEQYF.

The V call is TRBV4-3, the J call TRBJ2-5; without DNA, the TCRdb call of TRBD1 cannot be checked. Germline CDR1 reads LGHNA; CDR2 reads YSLEER. CDR3 length equals 14 residues. The CDR3 protein is CASSPGRYQETQYF.